These T cell receptor beta chains were read from a single sample in a study of Tregs in tolerant kidney transplant recipients. These receptors have no known antigen. The method was immunoSEQ multiplex PCR; TCRdb's version includes in-frame clones alone and lacks a portion of them. The data contain some 18,000 clones, around three fifths of them singletons. Sequences were obtained from Tregs from blood cultured with allogeneic cells. The source is a human donor in good health. Each CDR3 is given with its conserved first and last residue. A D gene is named only where the DNA matches it firmly. Clone size is shown for a subset of rows, as once, few, many or a class of expanded clone.

V gene,J gene,D gene,clone size,CDR3 DNA,CDR3 protein
TRBV18,TRBJ2-1,TRBD2,NA,TGTGCCAGCTCCCGAACACTAGCGGGGGCGGAGGAGCAGTTCTTC,CASSRTLAGAEEQFF
TRBV6-4,TRBJ1-2,NA,NA,TGTGCCAGCAGTGACGGCAGGGGATTCTACACCTTC,CASSDGRGFYTF
TRBV5-5,TRBJ2-1,TRBD2,NA,TGTGCCAGCAGCCATTTACTAGCGGGAGGCCCCTCCTACAATGAGCAGTTCTTC,CASSHLLAGGPSYNEQFF
TRBV19,TRBJ1-2,NA,NA,TGTGCCAGTAGTATAGAAAGGGTCGCTACTAACTATGGCTACACCTTC,CASSIERVATNYGYTF
TRBV2,TRBJ1-1,NA,once,TGTGCCAGCAGTGAGGGGCAGGGGAACACTGAAGCTTTCTTT,CASSEGQGNTEAFF
TRBV11-3,TRBJ2-7,TRBD2,NA,TGTGCCAGCAGCTCTAGCGGGAGCAATTCCTACGAGCAGTACTTC,CASSSSGSNSYEQYF
TRBV6-5,TRBJ1-1,NA,once,TGTGCCAGCAGTCCCGACAGGTTGAACACTGAAGCTTTCTTT,CASSPDRLNTEAFF
TRBV19,TRBJ2-6,NA,few,TGTGCCAGTAGTGGGTACTTTGGGGGGGCCAACGTCCTGACTTTC,CASSGYFGGANVLTF
TRBV5-1,TRBJ2-7,NA,NA,TGCGCCAGCAGCTCCGGGGGACACGAGCAGTACTTC,CASSSGGHEQYF
TRBV6-5,TRBJ2-7,TRBD2,few,TGTGCCAGCCGTGGACTAGCGGGAGGTTCCGAGCAGTACTTC,CASRGLAGGSEQYF
TRBV2,TRBJ2-3,TRBD2,NA,TGTGCCAGCAGTGAGGATAGCGGGCCGGATACGCAGTATTTT,CASSEDSGPDTQYF
TRBV6-6,TRBJ2-7,TRBD1,NA,TGTGCCAGCAGACAGGACAGGAGAAATGCCTACGAGCAGTACTTC,CASRQDRRNAYEQYF
TRBV19,TRBJ1-5,TRBD1,NA,TGTGCCAGTAGTATTGACAGGGGGTCCAATCAGCCCCAGCATTTT,CASSIDRGSNQPQHF
TRBV4-2,TRBJ2-3,TRBD2,few,TGTGCCAGCAGCCAACCTAGGGCTAGCGGGAGAAGCACTACGCAGTATTTT,CASSQPRASGRSTTQYF
TRBV14,TRBJ1-3,NA,few,TGTGCCAGCAGCCAAGATATCAGGACTGGAAACACCATATATTTT,CASSQDIRTGNTIYF
TRBV19,TRBJ1-5,NA,NA,TGTGCCAGTAGGAAGTTGCGGAGCAATCAGCCCCAGCATTTT,CASRKLRSNQPQHF
TRBV5-1,TRBJ1-1,NA,once,TGCGCCAGCAGCTCCGAGGGGAACACTGAAGCTTTCTTT,CASSSEGNTEAFF
TRBV19,TRBJ2-1,NA,once,TGTGCCAGTAGTATAACCAGCGCCTCCTACAATGAGCAGTTCTTC,CASSITSASYNEQFF
TRBV5-4,TRBJ1-6,NA,NA,TGTGCCAGCAGCTTGGGTGGGGTCTATGATTCACCCCTCCACTTT,CASSLGGVYDSPLHF
TRBV6-5,TRBJ2-2,NA,NA,TGTGCCAGCAAGGAGGGCGGGGCCGGGGAGCTGTTTTTT,CASKEGGAGELFF
TRBV7-8,TRBJ1-3,NA,NA,TGTGCCAGCAGCACCACAGGGCCCTCTGGAAACACCATATATTTT,CASSTTGPSGNTIYF
TRBV5-1,TRBJ1-4,NA,NA,TGCGCCAGCAGCTTCACAGGGAGAGATGAAAAACTGTTTTTT,CASSFTGRDEKLFF
TRBV6-1,TRBJ1-5,TRBD1,NA,TGTGCCAGCGTCGGGGCAGGGGGGATCGGACAGCCCCAGCATTTT,CASVGAGGIGQPQHF
TRBV19,TRBJ1-1,NA,NA,TGTGCCAGTAAACGGAGGACAACCATCATGAACACTGAAGCTTTCTTT,CASKRRTTIMNTEAFF
TRBV6-1,TRBJ1-2,NA,NA,TGTGCCAGCAGTGAAGCAGGGATCTATGGCTACACCTTC,CASSEAGIYGYTF
TRBV30,TRBJ1-3,NA,NA,TGTGCCTGGAGTGTAACGAACACCATATATTTT,CAWSVTNTIYF
TRBV2,TRBJ2-3,TRBD2,NA,TGTGCCAGCTGCGAAGTCGTGGCGGGGGGTACGCAGTATTTT,CASCEVVAGGTQYF
TRBV11-1,TRBJ1-2,NA,NA,TGTGCCAGCAGCCCACAGAGAAACTATGGCTACACCTTC,CASSPQRNYGYTF
TRBV11-1,TRBJ2-1,NA,NA,TGTGCCAGCAGCGCGCTGTTTCGGGCCTACAATGAGCAGTTCTTC,CASSALFRAYNEQFF
TRBV11-1,TRBJ2-4,TRBD1,NA,TGTGCCAGCAGCTTAGGGACAGGAAAAGCCAAAAACATTCAGTACTTC,CASSLGTGKAKNIQYF
TRBV6-1,TRBJ2-2,NA,NA,TGTGCCAGCCTTGGCACGAACACCGGGGAGCTGTTTTTT,CASLGTNTGELFF
TRBV5-1,TRBJ1-6,NA,NA,TGCGCCAGCAGCTTGGATGACAGGAGCTATAATTCACCCCTCCACTTT,CASSLDDRSYNSPLHF
TRBV5-4,TRBJ1-2,NA,medium-sized,TGTGCCAGCAGCTTGGATCCAGGGAGCTATGGCTACACCTTC,CASSLDPGSYGYTF
TRBV5-1,TRBJ2-3,NA,NA,TGCGCCAGCAGCACTGGTTCTTACACAGATACGCAGTATTTT,CASSTGSYTDTQYF
TRBV7-6,TRBJ1-5,TRBD1,NA,TGTGCCAGCAGCCCCATGGGACAGGGAGGGTATCAGCCCCAGCATTTT,CASSPMGQGGYQPQHF
TRBV10-1,TRBJ1-1,NA,NA,TGCGCCACCACGGCTGGAATGAACACTGAAGCCTTCTTT,CATTAGMNTEAFF
TRBV5-1,TRBJ2-1,NA,NA,TGCGCCAGCAGTTGGGGGGATACCTACAATGAGCAGTTCTTC,CASSWGDTYNEQFF
TRBV6-5,TRBJ1-1,TRBD1,once,TGTGCCAGCAGTAAAGGGACAGGTGAAGCTTTCTTT,CASSKGTGEAFF
TRBV2,TRBJ2-2,TRBD1,NA,TGTGCCAGCAGTGGACAGGGGAACACCGGGGAGCTGTTTTTT,CASSGQGNTGELFF
TRBV11-2,TRBJ2-7,TRBD2,NA,TGTGCCAGCGGCCCGGGACTAGCGGGAGTAACCTACGAGCAGTACTTC,CASGPGLAGVTYEQYF
TRBV10-2,TRBJ2-1,NA,medium-sized,TGCGCCAGCAGTGAGGGGACGAACTACAATGAGCAGTTCTTC,CASSEGTNYNEQFF
TRBV19,TRBJ2-1,TRBD2,NA,TGTGCCAGTAGAGGGGCGGGAGGCCCCCACAATGAGCAGTTCTTC,CASRGAGGPHNEQFF
TRBV5-4,TRBJ1-2,NA,few,TGTGCCAGCAGCTTTAACTCCAACTATGGCTACACCTTC,CASSFNSNYGYTF
TRBV9,TRBJ2-2,TRBD1,once,TGTGCCAGCAGAGGACAGGGCCGGACCGGGGAGCTGTTTTTT,CASRGQGRTGELFF
TRBV18,TRBJ2-1,NA,NA,TGTGCCAGCTCACCATCCTTAACAAGGGACAATGAGCAGTTCTTC,CASSPSLTRDNEQFF
TRBV28,TRBJ2-7,TRBD2,NA,TGTGCCAGCAGTTCCCTTGGGGCTAGCGGTTCCTACGAGCAGTACTTC,CASSSLGASGSYEQYF
TRBV5-6,TRBJ2-3,NA,NA,TGTGCCAGCAGCTTCCCAATATCTACCCGGGGTGCAGATACGCAGTATTTT,CASSFPISTRGADTQYF
TRBV2,TRBJ1-1,NA,NA,TGTGCCAGCACCCGGTCAGGCCACGAAGCTTTCTTT,CASTRSGHEAFF
TRBV6-5,TRBJ2-3,NA,once,TGTGCCAGCAGTTGGGGGGCTAGCGCAGATACGCAGTATTTT,CASSWGASADTQYF
TRBV5-8,TRBJ2-5,TRBD2,NA,TGTGCCAGCAGCTTTGGGACTAGCGGAACCCAAGAGACCCAGTACTTC,CASSFGTSGTQETQYF
TRBV5-4,TRBJ2-1,NA,NA,TGTGCCACCAGAGATGGGGCTAGGGGGGCCTTAAGCTCCTACAATGAGCAGTTCTTC,CATRDGARGALSSYNEQFF
TRBV10-3,TRBJ2-1,NA,few,TGTGCCATCAGTGAGGGTGGGCCTTCCTACAATGAGCAGTTCTTC,CAISEGGPSYNEQFF
TRBV10-1,TRBJ2-3,NA,NA,TGCGCCACCTCGATGGGAACAGATACGCAGTATTTT,CATSMGTDTQYF
TRBV7-2,TRBJ2-1,TRBD1,NA,TGTGCCAGCAGCTTAGTCGGGACAGGGATTAGGAATGAGCAGTTCTTC,CASSLVGTGIRNEQFF
TRBV7-8,TRBJ1-4,TRBD1,NA,TGTGCCAGCAGTCTTCAGGGGGCTGAGTTTGAAAAACTGTTTTTT,CASSLQGAEFEKLFF
TRBV6-6,TRBJ2-3,TRBD2,NA,TGTGCCAGCAGTTACTCGCGACTAGCTACAGATACGCAGTATTTT,CASSYSRLATDTQYF
TRBV15,TRBJ1-1,NA,NA,TGTGCCACCAGTATAAACGTCGGACGTGAAGCTTTCTTT,CATSINVGREAFF
TRBV7-8,TRBJ2-1,TRBD2,NA,TGTGCCAGCAGCTTACTAGCGGGAGCAGCCTCCTACAATGAGCAGTTCTTC,CASSLLAGAASYNEQFF
TRBV11-2,TRBJ2-3,TRBD2,few,TGTGCCAGCAGCTTAGGGGGAGGGACTAGGGGCACAGATACGCAGTATTTT,CASSLGGGTRGTDTQYF
TRBV15,TRBJ2-5,NA,NA,TGTGCCACCAGCAGGGGAGGGGGCAGGGTGAAAGAGACCCAGTACTTC,CATSRGGGRVKETQYF